One sample yielded the 27 T cell receptor beta chains listed below, sequenced in a study of regulatory T cells in long-lasting Graves disease. Indicated time point: newly diagnosed GD, antithyroid drugs for less than 3 months. There was RNA extracted from PBMCs, and the TCR library was made from it. Building the TCR beta libraries relied on iRepertoire HTBI primers, and CDR3 regions underwent Arm-PCR. TCRdb called the multiplex PCR reads again in MiXCR, with one record for every CDR3 protein. Of 350,000 to 550,000 distinct CDR3 sequences listed, 15% are singletons. The same data also contributed to another study, on T cells in Graves' hyperthyroidism and ophthalmopathy.

The sequencing here drew on peripheral blood mononuclear cells (PBMCs), taken at new diagnosis, from a patient treated with antithyroid drugs. Receptors were obtained from a woman aged 30 to 39 with Graves disease.

This chain connects TRBV28 to TRBJ1-4; a weak D match, TRBD1 (5 bases). Trimming took off 4 bases at V and 8 bases at J, with 20 bases between the two ends. In germline, CDR1 is MDHEN, CDR2 SYDVKM. The CDR3 consists of 16 residues. CDR3 protein: CASSWGNRIKGEKLFF. The CDR3 DNA reads TGTGCCAGCAGTTGGGGAAACAGGATTAAGGGGGAAAAACTGTTTTTT.

V gene TRBV24-1 combines with J gene TRBJ2-1, with 11 bases lining up with TRBD2. The J segment lost 5 bases and the V segment lost 5 bases, leaving 7 bases of the junction unmatched. The CDR3 consists of 16 residues. CDR1 is KGHDR, CDR2 SFDVKD, per germline. The CDR3 here is CATSGPLAGVHNEQFF. The CDR3 coding sequence is TGTGCCACCAGTGGGCCACTAGCGGGAGTCCACAATGAGCAGTTCTTC.

Comment on this clonotype: This likely comes from a read error, as the CDR3 has no conserved phenylalanine or tryptophan at its end. V usage is TRBV9 and J usage is TRBJ2-7; D not certain. V was cut by 7 bases and J by 6 bases, with 5 bases left in between. In germline, CDR1 is SGDLS, CDR2 YYNGEE. The CDR3 totals 9 residues. The CDR3 DNA sequence: TGTGCCAGCCATAGCGAGCAGTACCTC. Translation: CASHSEQYL.

About this clonotype itself: This may be a read error: a much more frequent sequence differs by one nucleotide. The chain uses TRBV6-1 and TRBJ1-6; D not resolved. This CDR3 is 17 amino acids long. Trimming removed 10 bases from V and 0 bases from J, with 19 bases in between. Germline CDR1 MNHNS, CDR2 SASEGT. The CDR3, as DNA: TGTGCCATCCGCCGGAACACCAGCGGCTCCTATAATTCACCCCTCCACTTT. It is translated as CAIRRNTSGSYNSPLHF.

V gene TRBV14 combines with J gene TRBJ2-7; TRBD1 matches at 7 bases. The CDR3 has 13 amino acids. Trimming cost V 7 bases and J 3 bases; bases outside gene matches: 6. Germline V gene sequence: CDR1 SGHDN, CDR2 FVKESK. For the CDR3, the DNA is TGTGCCAGCAACCCCGGGACAGACTACGAGCAGTACTTC. Its translation is CASNPGTDYEQYF. The whole variable domain, remainder taken from reference TRBV14 and TRBJ2-7, is EAGVTQFPSHSVIEKGQTVTLRCDPISGHDNLYWYRRVMGKEIKFLLHFVKESKQDESGMPNNRFLAERTGGTYSTLKVQPAELEDSGVYFCASNPGTDYEQYFGPGTRLTVT.

This clonotype showed up just a few times. The chain joins TRBV29-1 to TRBJ1-4, with D possibly TRBD1 on 5 matching bases. The CDR3 extends over 12 amino acids. Trimming pared 2 bases from V and 6 bases from J, leaving 7 bases between. CDR1 SQVTM and CDR2 ANQGSEA come from the germline V gene. CDR3 sequence reads: CSVEWGDEKLFF. The CDR3 nucleotides read TGCAGCGTTGAATGGGGGGATGAAAAACTGTTTTTT.

This clonotype was found a few times. This chain connects TRBV24-1 to TRBJ2-1; tentatively, D is TRBD2 (6 bases). CDR1 KGHDR and CDR2 SFDVKD come from the germline V gene. The CDR3 has 19 amino acids. V lost 0 bases to trimming and J lost 1 base, with 18 bases between them. In DNA form, the CDR3 reads TGTGCCACCAGTGATTTGGACAGCGGGCCCTTCCTATCCTACAATGAGCAGTTCTTC. Translating it yields CATSDLDSGPFLSYNEQFF.

The table lists this clonotype with a few counts. The chain couples TRBV12-3 or TRBV12-4 to TRBJ2-2, with 13 positions matching TRBD2. V trimming: 8 bases; J trimming: 5 bases; junction bases outside the gene matches: 5. CDR3 length equals 15 residues. CDR3 coding DNA: TGTGCCAGCGAATGGGGACTAGCGGGGACCGGGGAGCTGTTTTTT. Translation: CASEWGLAGTGELFF.

This chain links TRBV20-1 with TRBJ2-2; 7 nucleotides align to TRBD2. This CDR3 region has 15 residues. Germline V gene lookup returns CDR1 DFQATT and CDR2 SNEGSKA (reference sequence). V was clipped by 6 bases and J by 5 bases; unmatched bases: 12. The CDR3, as DNA: TGCAGTGCACCGAGGGGCGGGAGCTTAACCGGGGAGCTGTTTTTT. This encodes CSAPRGGSLTGELFF.

This clonotype was observed a handful of times. This rearrangement joins TRBV2 to TRBJ2-3; TRBD2 matches at 8 bases. Germline CDR1 is SNHLY and CDR2 is FYNNEI. With V trimmed by 10 bases and J by 1 base, 10 bases remained unmatched. The CDR3 has 15 amino acids. DNA of the CDR3: TGTGCCACCGACGTAGGGACTAGTCGCACAGATACGCAGTATTTT. This sequence encodes CATDVGTSRTDTQYF.

This clonotype was observed at least ten times. CDR3 bases: TGTGCCAGCAGCCCCTCCGGGCACGGGGAGCTGTTTTTT. Its translation: CASSPSGHGELFF. This chain connects TRBV7-9 to TRBJ2-2; D is unclear. The CDR3 covers 13 residues. Between the trimmed V and J ends, which lost 5 bases and 7 bases, there was a span of 11 bases. In germline, CDR1 is SEHNR, CDR2 FQNEAQ (reference sequence).

The V and J genes are TRBV24-1 and TRBJ1-3; 8 bases agree with TRBD1. The CDR3 is made up of 15 amino acids. The germline V gene has CDR1 KGHDR and CDR2 SFDVKD. V was pared by 3 bases and J by 6 bases, with 6 bases of the junction left unmatched. As DNA, the CDR3 is TGTGCCACCAGTGATCCGGACAGGGAGGCAAACACCATATATTTT. It yields the protein CATSDPDREANTIYF.

The table lists this clonotype with many counts. The chain links TRBV5-1 to TRBJ2-7, with D unclear. Germline V gene data show CDR1 as SGHRS and CDR2 as YFSETQ. CDR3 length: 13 amino acids. Trimming cost V 4 bases and J 1 base, with 9 bases left between them. In DNA form, the CDR3 reads TGCGCCAGCAGCCGTGACGAATCCTACGAGCAGTACTTC. Its protein product is CASSRDESYEQYF. The whole variable domain, filled in from reference TRBV5-1 and TRBJ2-7, reads KAGVTQTPRYLIKTRGQQVTLSCSPISGHRSVSWYQQTPGQGLQFLFEYFSETQRNKGNFPGRFSGRQFSNSRSEMNVSTLELGDSALYLCASSRDESYEQYFGPGTRLTVT.

A remark on this clonotype: A read error may be the cause here, since a much bigger clone is one base away. J is TRBJ1-1 and V is TRBV18; D remains unclear. Germline values: CDR1 KGHSH, CDR2 LQKENI. V shed 3 bases and J shed 12 bases, with 17 bases lying between them. The CDR3 contains 13 residues. The CDR3 DNA reads as TGTGCCAGCTCACCTAGCAGAGGAAGCGGGACTTTCTTT. It translates to CASSPSRGSGTFF.

This clonotype was seen a handful of times. The chain is built from TRBV7-9 and TRBJ1-1, with D maybe TRBD1 (5 bases). The V gene's germline CDR1 is SEHNR and CDR2 FQNEAQ (reference sequence). Trimming stripped 4 bases from V and 3 bases from J, with 15 bases between. This CDR3 region has 15 residues. This chain's CDR3 is CASSWIRDGHTEAFF. The CDR3 DNA sequence: TGTGCCAGCAGCTGGATAAGGGACGGTCACACTGAAGCTTTCTTT.

This clonotype has ten or more counts. This chain joins TRBV4-1 and TRBJ1-2, with D unresolved. The CDR3 loop spans 14 amino acids. Trimming left V 0 bases short and J 8 bases short, with 13 bases between. CDR1 is MGHRA and CDR2 is YSYEKL in the germline V gene. The CDR3 DNA is TGCGCCAGCAGCCAAGATCGGCGGGCCGGGGGCTACACCTTC. This translates into CASSQDRRAGGYTF.

The chain uses TRBV9 and TRBJ1-4, with 7 positions matching TRBD1. Germline V gives CDR1 SGDLS, CDR2 YYNGEE. This CDR3 is 12 amino acids long. The V and J ends lost 3 bases and 8 bases, in that order; junction bases with no gene match: 1. The CDR3 reads CASSAGGEKLFF. CDR3 sequence (DNA): TGTGCCAGCAGCGCAGGGGGAGAAAAACTGTTTTTT.

This clonotype was seen a handful of times. The V and J genes are TRBV29-1 and TRBJ2-1; 12 nucleotides align to TRBD1. This CDR3 has 12 residues. Germline values: CDR1 SQVTM, CDR2 ANQGSEA. The CDR3 DNA is TGCGGGACAGGGGGCCCGGGAAATGAGCAGTTCTTC. Translation: CGTGGPGNEQFF.

This clonotype showed up many times. The chain carries TRBV2 and TRBJ2-2; D possibly corresponds to TRBD2 (5 bases). The germline V gene encodes CDR1 SNHLY and CDR2 FYNNEI. The germline V and J ends were trimmed by 6 bases and 4 bases, with 12 bases remaining between them. The CDR3 is made up of 14 amino acids. For the CDR3, the DNA is TGTGCCAGCAGGGAGGAGCAGTCCACCGGGGAGCTGTTTTTT. This gives the protein CASREEQSTGELFF.

This clonotype turned up a few times. The rearrangement links TRBV19 to TRBJ2-3; TRBD2 matches 10 bases. The CDR3 sequence is 16 residues long. V was pared by 5 bases and J by 0 bases, with 5 bases of the junction left unmatched. Germline CDR1 is LNHDA and CDR2 is SQIVND (reference sequence). The CDR3 region has the DNA TGTGCCAGTAGTTTACTTAGCGGGGGGAGCACAGATACGCAGTATTTT. Amino acid sequence: CASSLLSGGSTDTQYF.

A few counts support this clonotype. The CDR3 coding sequence is TGTGCCACCAGTGATTTTGGACAGGCCAACACCGGGGAGCTGTTTTTT. It encodes CATSDFGQANTGELFF. V gene TRBV24-1 combines with J gene TRBJ2-2, with 7 nucleotides matching TRBD1. The length of the CDR3 is 16 residues. Looked up from germline, CDR1 is KGHDR and CDR2 is SFDVKD. V shed 1 base, J shed 2 bases, and the junction held 3 bases outside the gene matches.

V is TRBV19 and J is TRBJ2-3; 7 positions match TRBD2. The length of the CDR3 is 15 residues. In germline, CDR1 is LNHDA, CDR2 SQIVND (reference sequence). With V trimmed by 3 bases and J by 2 bases, 5 bases remained unmatched. The CDR3 loop is CASSIRGTTTDTQYF. As DNA, the CDR3 is TGTGCCAGTAGTATCCGCGGGACTACCACAGATACGCAGTATTTT.

Points on this clonotype: This may come from a read error, since a much larger clone is one base off. This sequence joins TRBV30 and TRBJ1-5; 9 positions agree with TRBD1. Germline values: CDR1 GTSNPN, CDR2 SVGIG (reference sequence). The CDR3 spans 13 residues. The CDR3 bases are TGTGCTTGCCCGGGACAGGGTATTCAGCCCCAGCATTTT. This sequence encodes CACPGQGIQPQHF. The full variable domain, rest sourced from reference TRBV30 and TRBJ1-5, is SQTIHQWPATLVQPVGSPLSLECTVEGTSNPNLYWYRQAAGRGLQLLFYSVGIGQISSEVPQNLSASRPQDRQFILSSKKLLLSDSGFYLCACPGQGIQPQHFGDGTRLSIL.

The sample holds many counts of this clonotype. The chain uses TRBV12-5 and TRBJ2-5; 9 nucleotides match TRBD2. The CDR3 is 17 amino acids. V lost 5 bases, J lost 2 bases, and 12 bases stayed unmatched. Per the germline V gene, CDR1 is LGHNT and CDR2 is FRNRAP. The CDR3 sequence: CASGPPLGGRAQETQYF. For the CDR3, the DNA is TGTGCTAGTGGTCCCCCCCTTGGCGGGAGGGCTCAAGAGACCCAGTACTTC.

With respect to this clonotype: It may be a read error: a sequence one base away is much more abundant. This chain joins TRBV3-1 and TRBJ2-3, with D hard to call. The V end was cut by 4 bases, the J end by 2 bases, with 13 bases between. CDR1 LGHDT and CDR2 YNNKEL come from the germline V gene (reference sequence). The CDR3 is made up of 15 amino acids. The CDR3 nucleotides read TGTGCCAGCAGCCTAGACTGGCGGTTCACAGATACGCAGTATTTT. It encodes CASSLDWRFTDTQYF.

This clonotype has a count of ten or more. V gene TRBV12-3 or TRBV12-4 combines with J gene TRBJ1-5; no reliable D call. The CDR3 runs 14 residues. Trimming took off 6 bases at V and 1 base at J, with 10 bases between the two ends. CDR3 sequence reads: CASSLGGSNQPQHF. CDR3 DNA: TGTGCCAGCAGCCTGGGAGGGAGCAATCAGCCCCAGCATTTT.

This chain links TRBV5-1 with TRBJ2-7, with D perhaps matching TRBD2 (5 bases). This CDR3 is built from 13 residues. The germline V gene encodes CDR1 SGHRS and CDR2 YFSETQ. Trimming cost V 6 bases and J 2 bases, with 12 bases left between them. Here the CDR3 reads CASTHSGTYEQYF. The CDR3 bases are TGCGCCAGCACCCATTCCGGGACCTACGAGCAGTACTTC.